This T cell receptor beta chain came from a study of blood T cell repertoires in COVID-19. For the study at large: Both acute and convalescent COVID-19 samples were obtained from the United States, Italy and Spain.

Per the study methods: Researchers report that nucleated cell counts were estimated from reference gene primer amplification. Here immunoSEQ multiplex PCR was the method, and the copy in TCRdb shows in-frame clones only, minus some. V and J calls and clone size are as listed in that table; D and trimming were resolved from the DNA. The sample includes 80,000 to 130,000 clones, about 86% of them seen just once. The CDR3 has 13 residues. V lost 3 bases and J 2 bases, leaving 8 bases between the germline ends. Germline V gives CDR1 DFQATT, CDR2 SNEGSKA (reference sequence). Cohort placement rested on clinical history that participants reported themselves.

The J gene is TRBJ1-5, the V gene TRBV20-1; D gene ambiguous. The sample was PBMCs or T cells enriched from blood (not recorded which). The clonotype was recovered from a woman aged 50 to 65 who had recovered from COVID-19. The CDR3 is CSASRRGNQPQHF. The DNA for the CDR3 is TGCAGTGCTAGTAGGAGGGGCAATCAGCCCCAGCATTTT.